These 12 T cell receptor beta chains were sequenced from one sample in a study of Ad26.COV2.S vaccination and SARS-CoV-2 variants. Here immunoSEQ multiplex PCR was the method, and the copy in TCRdb shows in-frame clones only, minus some. The table records approximately 460,000 clones, 80% to 90% of them present only once. Treatment: about 20 received Ad26.COV2.S at low or high dose, single or two shots; about 5 received placebo; per-sample allocation not given. Samples were taken on day 63 after the first vaccine or placebo injection. Sequenced here: peripheral blood, sampled in a trial of Ad26.COV2.S vaccine versus placebo. The receptors originated from a person aged 18-65 years who received the Ad26.COV2.S COVID-19 vaccine or a placebo.

The chain carries TRBV28 and TRBJ2-1, with TRBD1 matching over 10 bases. The germline gives CDR1 MDHEN, CDR2 SYDVKM. J lost 4 bases, V lost 5 bases, and 8 bases had no gene match. CDR3 length: 16 residues. The CDR3 spells CASSELDRGQYNEQFF. Written as DNA, the CDR3 is TGTGCCAGCAGTGAACTAGACAGGGGGCAGTACAATGAGCAGTTCTTC. Variable domain in full (rest from reference TRBV28 and TRBJ2-1): DVKVTQSSRYLVKRTGEKVFLECVQDMDHENMFWYRQDPGLGLRLIYFSYDVKMKEKGDIPEGYSVSREKKERFSLILESASTNQTSMYLCASSELDRGQYNEQFFGPGTRLTVL.

The chain is built from TRBV5-1 and TRBJ1-5; D is perhaps TRBD1 (6 bases). Per germline, CDR1 SGHRS and CDR2 YFSETQ. V shed 1 base and J shed 6 bases, with 14 bases lying between them. This CDR3 contains 15 residues. In DNA form, the CDR3 reads TGCGCCAGCAGCTTGTCCCCCGACAGGACTCAGCCCCAGCATTTT. It yields the protein CASSLSPDRTQPQHF.

About this clone: One end of the junction does not line up with germline, which may come from a read error. The chain recombines TRBV29-1 with TRBJ2-1; D not certain. Germline loops: CDR1 SQVTM, CDR2 ANQGSEA. The CDR3 runs to 11 residues. CDR3 in amino acids: CSDRGPNQQFF. The CDR3 coding sequence is TGCAGCGACCGAGGACCCAATCAGCAGTTCTTC.

The CDR3 region is CASTGTTGTDTQYF. CDR3 nucleotides: TGCGCCAGCACAGGGACTACCGGCACAGATACGCAGTATTTT. The chain couples TRBV5-1 to TRBJ2-3, with 7 bases fitting TRBD2. J lost 1 base, V lost 6 bases, and 5 bases had no gene match. This CDR3 spans 14 amino acids. Germline values: CDR1 SGHRS, CDR2 YFSETQ. Based on the CDR3 plus reference TRBV5-1 and TRBJ2-3, the full variable domain is KAGVTQTPRYLIKTRGQQVTLSCSPISGHRSVSWYQQTPGQGLQFLFEYFSETQRNKGNFPGRFSGRQFSNSRSEMNVSTLELGDSALYLCASTGTTGTDTQYFGPGTRLTVL.

V usage is TRBV5-5 and J usage is TRBJ2-1; TRBD1 might be the D (6 bases). V was pared by 4 bases and J by 7 bases, with 15 bases between. There are 14 residues in the CDR3. Germline CDR1 is SGHKS and CDR2 is YYEKEE (reference sequence). This chain's CDR3 is CASSPGQTGNEQFF. The CDR3 region has the DNA TGTGCCAGCAGCCCCGGACAGACGGGGAATGAGCAGTTCTTC. The whole variable domain, remainder taken from reference TRBV5-5 and TRBJ2-1, is DAGVTQSPTHLIKTRGQQVTLRCSPISGHKSVSWYQQVLGQGPQFIFQYYEKEERGRGNFPDRFSARQFPNYSSELNVNALLLGDSALYLCASSPGQTGNEQFFGPGTRLTVL.

This chain joins TRBV7-6 and TRBJ2-7; TRBD2 agrees at 11 bases. Germline CDR1 SGHVS, CDR2 FNYEAQ. This CDR3 has 14 residues. Trimming removed 7 bases from V and 4 bases from J; junction bases left unmatched: 6. The CDR3 spells CASTPGTSGYEQYF. Here the CDR3 DNA reads TGTGCCAGCACCCCAGGGACTAGCGGTTACGAGCAGTACTTC.

The chain employs TRBV29-1 and TRBJ2-2; D gene unclear. This CDR3 is built from 13 residues. Germline CDR1 SQVTM, CDR2 ANQGSEA. V shed 7 bases and J shed 6 bases, with 15 bases lying between them. The CDR3: CSARDASSGELFF. The CDR3 coding sequence is TGCAGCGCTAGAGACGCGTCATCCGGGGAGCTGTTTTTT.

This clone was found once. V is TRBV5-1 and J is TRBJ2-7; 11 bases fit TRBD1. Germline V gene lookup returns CDR1 SGHRS and CDR2 YFSETQ. The ends lost 1 base at V and 2 bases at J; junction bases unmatched: 8. The CDR3 runs 17 residues. CDR3 protein: CASSLRTGGFRPYEQYF. CDR3 coding DNA: TGCGCCAGCAGCTTGCGGACAGGGGGCTTCCGGCCCTACGAGCAGTACTTC.

V and J are TRBV10-2 and TRBJ2-7, with TRBD1 matching 10 bases. The CDR3 totals 15 residues. Trimming at V came to 4 bases and at J to 3 bases, leaving 6 bases not matched to a gene. CDR1 and CDR2 from the germline V gene are WSHSY and SAAADI. CDR3 coding DNA: TGCGCCAGCAGTGTATTCGGGACAGGGGTCTACGAGCAGTACTTC. Translating gives CASSVFGTGVYEQYF.

Only a few counts were recorded for this clone. The rearrangement links TRBV6-1 to TRBJ2-1; 7 bases fit TRBD1. This CDR3 is 15 amino acids long. In germline, CDR1 is MNHNS, CDR2 SASEGT. V lost 1 base to trimming and J lost 7 bases; unmatched junction nucleotides: 7. CDR3 amino acids: CASSEVWTGGNEQFF. The DNA of the CDR3 is TGTGCCAGCAGTGAAGTATGGACAGGCGGGAATGAGCAGTTCTTC.

The rearrangement links TRBV4-3 to TRBJ1-5; D unresolved. V lost 0 bases to trimming and J lost 4 bases, with 7 bases between them. Germline CDR1 LGHNA, CDR2 YSLEER. This CDR3 is 14 amino acids long. The CDR3 sequence is CASSQDGANQPQHF. The CDR3 DNA reads TGCGCCAGCAGCCAAGATGGAGCGAATCAGCCCCAGCATTTT.

V and J are TRBV21-1 and TRBJ1-1. TRBV21-1 is a pseudogene segment. The CDR3 length is 16 residues. The CDR3 is CASSNPGARMNTEAFF. The CDR3 bases are TGTGCCAGCAGCAACCCCGGGGCCAGAATGAACACTGAAGCTTTCTTT.